These 8 T cell receptor beta chains originate from one sample sequenced in a study of blood T cell repertoires in COVID-19. Generated by immunoSEQ multiplex PCR, the TCRdb table keeps only in-frame clones and is missing some. This table holds about 39,000 clones, roughly 85% found once. Sequenced: peripheral blood. The receptors originated from a human donor in a cohort sampled during active COVID-19.

This chain uses TRBV15 with TRBJ2-7; 7 positions agree with TRBD2. This CDR3 region has 15 residues. CDR1 and CDR2 from the germline V gene are LNHNV and YYDKDF (reference sequence). Trimming took 1 base from V and 2 from J; bases not matched to a gene: 5. As DNA, the CDR3 is TGTGCCACCAGCAGAGGCTCGGGGGGACCCTACGAGCAGTACTTC. It yields the protein CATSRGSGGPYEQYF. Variable domain in full (rest from reference TRBV15 and TRBJ2-7): DAMVIQNPRYQVTQFGKPVTLSCSQTLNHNVMYWYQQKSSQAPKLLFHYYDKDFNNEADTPDNFQSRRPNTSFCFLDIRSPGLGDTAMYLCATSRGSGGPYEQYFGPGTRLTVT.

This clone was counted a few times. This chain links TRBV5-1 with TRBJ2-7; 7 bases agree with TRBD2. The CDR3 loop spans 15 amino acids. The junction had 7 bases not matched to a gene; V was cut back by 0 bases and J by 4 bases. Germline CDR1 SGHRS, CDR2 YFSETQ. The chain's CDR3 is CASSLAGGSPYEQYF. The DNA of the CDR3 is TGCGCCAGCAGCTTGGCCGGGGGGAGTCCGTACGAGCAGTACTTC.

This rearrangement joins TRBV7-6 to TRBJ1-1, with 7 bases identical to TRBD1. This CDR3 is 13 amino acids long. CDR1 is SGHVS, CDR2 FNYEAQ, per germline. After removal of 5 bases from V and 2 bases from J, the junction contained 2 bases not matched to a gene. The CDR3 DNA reads as TGTGCCAGCAGCCGGGACAGCAACACTGAAGCTTTCTTT. Translation gives CASSRDSNTEAFF.

The rearrangement uses TRBV7-2 and TRBJ2-7; 7 bases are a match to TRBD2. V lost 1 base, J lost 5 bases, and 8 bases stayed unmatched. This CDR3 has 15 amino acids. Germline values: CDR1 SGHTA, CDR2 FQGNSA. CDR3: CASSLGVGGINEQYF. CDR3 nucleotides: TGTGCCAGCAGCTTAGGGGTCGGGGGGATCAACGAGCAGTACTTC.

The gene calls are TRBV6-5 and TRBJ2-3, with D maybe TRBD2 (5 bases). Germline CDR1 reads MNHEY; CDR2 reads SVGAGI. Trimming took 5 bases from V and 1 from J, leaving 10 bases between them. This CDR3 is 14 amino acids long. CDR3 sequence reads: CASSRAGGTDTQYF. The CDR3 nucleotides are TGTGCCAGCAGTCGAGCCGGGGGCACAGATACGCAGTATTTT.

A single count supports this clone. The chain couples TRBV30 to TRBJ1-1, with 7 bases aligning to TRBD1. The CDR3 length is 14 residues. Losses at the gene ends were 0 bases for V and 1 base for J; bases not matched to a gene: 2. Germline CDR1 is GTSNPN and CDR2 is SVGIG (reference sequence). CDR3 sequence (DNA): TGTGCCTGGAGTGTCAAGGGGGCGAACACTGAAGCTTTCTTT. It encodes CAWSVKGANTEAFF.

This clone was found a few times. CDR3 in DNA: TGTGCCAGCAGCCCGTTAGCGGGAGGTCACAATGAGCAGTTCTTC. Translated: CASSPLAGGHNEQFF. The chain has TRBV14 and TRBJ2-1; 10 bases are a match to TRBD2. This CDR3 region has 15 residues. From germline, CDR1 is SGHDN and CDR2 FVKESK. J lost 5 bases, V lost 4 bases, and 5 bases had no gene match.

The chain employs TRBV7-9 and TRBJ1-2; a possible D gene is TRBD1 (6 bases). The CDR3 extends over 16 amino acids. Between the trimmed V and J ends, which lost 4 bases and 4 bases, there was a span of 19 bases. Germline V gives CDR1 SEHNR, CDR2 FQNEAQ (reference sequence). The CDR3 sequence: CASSSPSGQIAYGYTF. Here the CDR3 DNA reads TGTGCCAGCAGCTCACCCTCGGGACAAATCGCCTATGGCTACACCTTC.